Listed below are T cell receptor beta chains from one sample, sequenced in a study of OX40 agonist ivuxolimab in advanced cancers. Measured with immunoSEQ multiplex PCR; TCRdb has only the in-frame clones, and not every one. The top ten clones hold 2% to 2.5% of a sample with some 70,000 clones, 86% of them seen once. The specimen comprised CD4+ or CD8+ T cells sorted from blood, sampled in a trial of the OX40 agonist ivuxolimab. All receptors come from an adult with an advanced solid tumor such as melanoma, head and neck, liver or kidney cancer. Both conserved end residues are part of each CDR3. A D gene is named only where the DNA matches it firmly. Size tells how often a clone was seen (once, few, many) or the class of an expanded clone, and some rows leave it out.

J gene | D gene | V gene | clone size | CDR3 protein | CDR3 DNA
TRBJ2-1 | TRBD2 | TRBV2 | - | CASKNRLAGFDEQFF | TGTGCCAGCAAAAATCGACTAGCGGGATTCGATGAGCAGTTCTTC
TRBJ1-5 | - | TRBV6-1 | - | CASSQYLSNQPQHF | TGTGCCAGCAGTCAGTACCTTAGCAATCAGCCCCAGCATTTT
TRBJ2-3 | TRBD1 | TRBV4-3 | - | CASSHRTQGADTQYF | TGCGCCAGCAGCCACCGGACCCAGGGGGCAGATACGCAGTATTTT
TRBJ2-1 | TRBD1 | TRBV10-1 | - | CASSAGDRAQNEQFF | TGCGCCAGCAGTGCGGGGGACAGGGCACAAAATGAGCAGTTCTTC
TRBJ1-6 | - | TRBV6-1 | - | CASALDSDINSPLHF | TGTGCCAGCGCCTTGGACAGCGACATTAATTCACCCCTCCACTTT
TRBJ1-5 | - | TRBV6-1 | - | CASSGERRNQPQHF | TGTGCCAGCAGTGGAGAAAGAAGAAATCAGCCCCAGCATTTT
TRBJ2-1 | - | TRBV27 | - | CASSFGAGPWNEQFF | TGTGCCAGCAGTTTTGGGGCAGGCCCGTGGAATGAGCAGTTCTTC
TRBJ1-2 | - | TRBV18 | - | CASSPGPLYGYTF | TGTGCCAGCTCACCGGGGCCCCTCTATGGCTACACCTTC
TRBJ2-7 | TRBD2 | TRBV5-4 | - | CASSPQAGEGEQYF | TGTGCCAGCAGCCCACAGGCGGGAGAAGGCGAGCAGTACTTC
TRBJ2-7 | - | TRBV10-1 | - | CASSERGPSFSYEQYF | TGCGCCAGCAGTGAAAGGGGCCCATCATTCTCCTACGAGCAGTACTTC
TRBJ2-7 | - | TRBV6-1 | few | CASCQPLYEQYF | TGTGCCAGCTGCCAACCGCTCTACGAGCAGTACTTC
TRBJ2-7 | TRBD1 | TRBV7-6 | - | CASSLRATGGGNEQYF | TGTGCCAGCAGCCTCCGGGCTACAGGGGGCGGAAACGAGCAGTACTTC
TRBJ1-1 | - | TRBV9 | - | CASSVAQSTEAFF | TGTGCCAGCAGCGTAGCTCAGAGCACTGAAGCTTTCTTT
TRBJ1-2 | TRBD1 | TRBV7-8 | - | CASSRNRGNYGYTF | TGTGCCAGCAGCCGAAACAGGGGTAACTATGGCTACACCTTC